The entry below describes one TCR beta chain. Looked up from germline, CDR1 is LGHDT and CDR2 is YNNKEL (reference sequence). CDR3 length: 13 residues. Trimming shortened V by 3 bases and J by 5 bases, and 7 bases separated the two germline ends. The sample belongs to a study of CD8 T cells in Susac syndrome. When the RNA was reverse transcribed, random hexamers were used with an input of roughly 0.45 to 1 ug. One entry per CDR3 protein, called by TCRdb with MiXCR from the immunoSEQ multiplex PCR reads. The sample yields 100,000 to 150,000 distinct CDR3 sequences, 96% seen once. Sequencing was carried out using CD4+ T cells from PBMCs. This chain connects TRBV3-1 to TRBJ1-4; no clear D. The clonotype originates from a human donor with Susac syndrome. The CDR3 protein is CASSQMGNEKLFF. For the CDR3, the DNA is TGTGCCAGCAGCCAGATGGGGAATGAAAAACTGTTTTTT.